Each of the 25 T cell receptor beta chains below was sequenced from the same sample in a study of T-cell memory formation after mild COVID-19. From the 5' RACE reads, TCRdb called clonotypes with MiXCR, one entry per CDR3 protein. This repertoire shows 400,000 to 550,000 distinct CDR3 sequences, around 25% found once; its top ten account for 12%. Sequenced sample: PBMCs or a T cell subset sorted from them (not recorded which). These receptor sequences come from an adult woman who had mild COVID-19 (a few samples of this study predate the infection). Cell type and time point are not known.

This clonotype was seen only a few times. The chain is built from TRBV12-3 or TRBV12-4 and TRBJ1-6, with TRBD1 identical over 9 bases. The V and J ends lost 6 bases and 10 bases, in that order; junction bases with no gene match: 10. The CDR3 length is 15 residues. Written as DNA, the CDR3 is TGTGCCAGCAGGGCGGCAGAGACAGGGGGATCACCCCTCCACTTT. This translates into CASRAAETGGSPLHF.

This clonotype has just a few counts. The chain carries TRBV7-3 and TRBJ2-7, with D perhaps TRBD1 or TRBD2 (6 bases each). V lost 5 bases and J lost 0, with 14 bases in between. Germline lookup yields CDR1 SGHTA and CDR2 FQGTGA. The CDR3 extends over 15 amino acids. This CDR3 is CASSPGAGNSYEQYF. CDR3 in DNA: TGTGCCAGCAGCCCAGGGGCGGGGAACTCCTACGAGCAGTACTTC.

This clonotype has just a few counts. The gene calls are TRBV20-1 and TRBJ2-7; possibly TRBD1 for D (6 bases). The CDR3 is 16 amino acids. Trimming shortened V by 0 bases and J by 0 bases, and 15 bases separated the two germline ends. Germline loops: CDR1 DFQATT, CDR2 SNEGSKA (reference sequence). The CDR3 spells CSARENRALSSYEQYF. Here the CDR3 DNA reads TGCAGTGCTAGAGAGAACAGGGCCCTAAGCTCCTACGAGCAGTACTTC.

V usage is TRBV6-5 and J usage is TRBJ1-4; the D is unclear. The CDR3 runs to 15 residues. V was shortened by 1 base and J by 8 bases, with 14 bases between the two germline ends. CDR1 and CDR2 from the germline V gene are MNHEY and SVGAGI. The CDR3 DNA is TGTGCCAGCAGTTACTTGGGCAGCTTAGGGGAAAAACTGTTTTTT. Translation: CASSYLGSLGEKLFF.

The chain carries TRBV4-2 and TRBJ2-3, with TRBD2 identical over 9 bases. The CDR3 loop spans 16 amino acids. Trimming at V came to 4 bases and at J to 1 base, leaving 6 bases not matched to a gene. In germline, CDR1 is LGHNA, CDR2 YNFKEQ. The CDR3 sequence is CASSRSGTSRTDTQYF. CDR3 DNA sequence: TGTGCCAGCAGCCGCTCAGGGACTAGCCGCACAGATACGCAGTATTTT.

The CDR3 reads CAWSGPTQYF. CDR3 nucleotide sequence: TGTGCCTGGAGTGGACCGACACAGTACTTC. The gene calls are TRBV30 and TRBJ2-4; D is ambiguous. CDR1 is GTSNPN and CDR2 is SVGIG in the germline V gene (reference sequence). Deletions cut 1 base from V and 13 bases from J, with 8 bases between. The CDR3 sequence is 10 residues long.

This clonotype was counted many times. CDR3 DNA sequence: TGTGCCTGGAGTTCGGGACTAGCGGGAGAGACCCAGTACTTC. Its protein product is CAWSSGLAGETQYF. The chain uses TRBV30 and TRBJ2-5; 12 bases fit TRBD2. Germline V gene data show CDR1 as GTSNPN and CDR2 as SVGIG (reference sequence). Germline trimming cut 2 bases from V and 4 bases from J; bases unmatched to any gene: 2. The CDR3 is 14 amino acids.

This chain connects TRBV11-3 to TRBJ2-7, with D possibly TRBD1 on 5 matching bases. Trimming took off 0 bases at V and 1 base at J, with 13 bases between the two ends. The CDR3 covers 16 residues. In germline, CDR1 is SGHNT, CDR2 YENEEA. The CDR3 here is CASSLDLYRGSYEQYF. CDR3 coding DNA: TGTGCCAGCAGCTTAGACCTTTATAGGGGATCCTACGAGCAGTACTTC.

This clonotype turned up a few times. The chain carries TRBV20-1 and TRBJ2-7; 9 nucleotides line up with TRBD2. V trimming: 5 bases; J trimming: 6 bases; junction bases outside the gene matches: 8. This CDR3 comprises 13 residues. Germline CDR1 DFQATT, CDR2 SNEGSKA (reference sequence). The CDR3 region has the DNA TGCAGTGCTCCAATAGCGGGAGTGGGCGAGCAGTACTTC. Encoded protein: CSAPIAGVGEQYF.

This clonotype was seen only a few times. This chain joins TRBV20-1 and TRBJ2-7; D perhaps matches TRBD2 (6 bases). This CDR3 region has 13 residues. The V end was cut by 5 bases, the J end by 3 bases, with 14 bases between. Germline values: CDR1 DFQATT, CDR2 SNEGSKA (reference sequence). The chain's CDR3 is CSAQGGGFYEQYF. In DNA, the CDR3 is TGCAGTGCTCAGGGAGGAGGGTTCTACGAGCAGTACTTC.

This clonotype was seen more than once but under ten times. The J gene is TRBJ1-1, the V gene TRBV5-1; 9 positions agree with TRBD1. The CDR3 runs 14 residues. Per the germline V gene, CDR1 is SGHRS and CDR2 is YFSETQ. With 4 bases clipped from V and 1 base from J, the junction kept 2 bases outside the gene matches. The CDR3 coding sequence is TGCGCCAGCAGCGAGGGACAGGGGAACACTGAAGCTTTCTTT. Amino acids: CASSEGQGNTEAFF. The full variable domain, rest sourced from reference TRBV5-1 and TRBJ1-1, is KAGVTQTPRYLIKTRGQQVTLSCSPISGHRSVSWYQQTPGQGLQFLFEYFSETQRNKGNFPGRFSGRQFSNSRSEMNVSTLELGDSALYLCASSEGQGNTEAFFGQGTRLTVV.

The chain links TRBV5-6 to TRBJ2-3; D may be TRBD2 (5 bases). Germline V gene lookup returns CDR1 SGHDT and CDR2 YYEEEE. V was trimmed by 1 base and J by 6 bases, leaving 12 bases between them. CDR3 length equals 14 residues. The CDR3 DNA reads TGTGCCAGCAGCTTGAGGCGGGTAGCGGATACGCAGTATTTT. Translated: CASSLRRVADTQYF.

V gene TRBV20-1 combines with J gene TRBJ2-1; 8 bases align to TRBD1. V lost 4 bases, J lost 4 bases, and 6 bases stayed unmatched. CDR1 is DFQATT and CDR2 is SNEGSKA in the germline V gene (reference sequence). The CDR3 covers 14 residues. CDR3 loop: CSAIKDRDYNEQFF. The CDR3 nucleotides are TGCAGTGCTATAAAGGACAGGGATTACAATGAGCAGTTCTTC.

The V gene is TRBV7-2, the J gene TRBJ1-4, with a weak D call TRBD1 (5 bases). Trimming stripped 5 bases from V and 7 bases from J, with 14 bases between. There are 14 residues in the CDR3. The germline CDR1 and CDR2 sequences are SGHTA and FQGNSA. The CDR3 is CASSPDYQGEKLFF. CDR3 sequence (DNA): TGTGCCAGCAGCCCGGACTACCAGGGTGAAAAACTGTTTTTT.

V usage is TRBV2 and J usage is TRBJ2-1, with D perhaps matching TRBD1 (6 bases). V was shortened by 0 bases and J by 9 bases, with 9 bases between the two germline ends. The germline V gene has CDR1 SNHLY and CDR2 FYNNEI. This CDR3 is 13 amino acids long. This CDR3 reads CASSEARGIEQFF. CDR3 coding DNA: TGTGCCAGCAGTGAAGCCAGGGGTATTGAGCAGTTCTTC. Full variable domain (outside the CDR3, taken from reference TRBV2 and TRBJ2-1): EPEVTQTPSHQVTQMGQEVILRCVPISNHLYFYWYRQILGQKVEFLVSFYNNEISEKSEIFDDQFSVERPDGSNFTLKIRSTKLEDSAMYFCASSEARGIEQFFGPGTRLTVL.

This clonotype showed up just a few times. V usage is TRBV19 and J usage is TRBJ1-4; D is ambiguous. In germline, CDR1 is LNHDA, CDR2 SQIVND (reference sequence). Trimming shortened V by 4 bases and J by 7 bases, and 16 bases separated the two germline ends. CDR3 length: 15 amino acids. The CDR3 region has the DNA TGTGCCAGTAGTAGGTCCGGCCGGCCTGCTGAAAAACTGTTTTTT. The encoded protein is CASSRSGRPAEKLFF.

The V call is TRBV24-1, the J call TRBJ1-2, with 7 bases that match TRBD1. Unmatched junction bases numbered 15, after V lost 3 bases and J lost 6 bases. Germline V gives CDR1 KGHDR, CDR2 SFDVKD. CDR3 length equals 17 residues. In nucleotides, the CDR3 is TGTGCCACCAGTGATCCGTCCGTGACAGGGAACGAAAATGGCTACACCTTC. Its translation is CATSDPSVTGNENGYTF.

The chain couples TRBV24-1 to TRBJ2-5; 9 bases agree with TRBD1. This CDR3 has 15 amino acids. The germline V gene has CDR1 KGHDR and CDR2 SFDVKD. V shed 7 bases, J shed 2 bases, and the junction held 7 bases outside the gene matches. The CDR3 spells CATSDRTGAQETQYF. In DNA, the CDR3 is TGTGCCACCAGCGACCGGACAGGGGCACAAGAGACCCAGTACTTC.

This clonotype came up a few times. The chain couples TRBV24-1 to TRBJ2-3; TRBD2 matches 7 bases. Germline lookup yields CDR1 KGHDR and CDR2 SFDVKD. The ends lost 0 bases at V and 4 bases at J; junction bases unmatched: 3. This CDR3 has 15 amino acids. The CDR3 is CATSDLGLGADTQYF. CDR3 sequence (DNA): TGTGCCACCAGTGATTTGGGACTAGGGGCAGATACGCAGTATTTT.

This chain joins TRBV4-1 and TRBJ2-3; D is ambiguous. The CDR3 is made up of 14 amino acids. Looked up from germline, CDR1 is MGHRA and CDR2 is YSYEKL. Deletions cut 1 base from V and 2 bases from J, with 7 bases between. This chain's CDR3 is CASSQVVITDTQYF. The CDR3 DNA follows: TGCGCCAGCAGCCAAGTGGTCATCACAGATACGCAGTATTTT.

The chain has TRBV7-8 and TRBJ1-1, with TRBD1 matching over 7 bases. The CDR3 is 14 amino acids. Trimming at V came to 5 bases and at J to 0 bases, leaving 3 bases not matched to a gene. Germline V gene lookup returns CDR1 SGHVS and CDR2 FQNEAQ. CDR3 protein: CASSTDRMNTEAFF. Here the CDR3 DNA reads TGTGCCAGCAGCACGGACAGGATGAACACTGAAGCTTTCTTT.

The rearrangement links TRBV4-1 to TRBJ2-7, with D unclear. CDR1 MGHRA and CDR2 YSYEKL come from the germline V gene. The CDR3 sequence is 13 residues long. The germline V and J ends were trimmed by 4 bases and 4 bases, with 11 bases remaining between them. DNA of the CDR3: TGCGCCAGCAGCCCAATAACGTCTTACGAGCAGTACTTC. This codes for CASSPITSYEQYF.

The chain employs TRBV4-2 and TRBJ2-7, with TRBD1 matching over 7 bases. The V gene's germline CDR1 is LGHNA and CDR2 YNFKEQ. The CDR3 sequence is 15 residues long. With V trimmed by 3 bases and J by 0 bases, 5 bases remained unmatched. The CDR3 nucleotides read TGTGCCAGCAGCCAGAGACAGGGAGACTCCTACGAGCAGTACTTC. This translates into CASSQRQGDSYEQYF.

The gene calls are TRBV7-7 and TRBJ2-1; TRBD1 matches at 12 bases. Losses at the gene ends were 1 base for V and 6 bases for J; bases not matched to a gene: 13. Germline loops: CDR1 SSHAT, CDR2 FNYEAQ (reference sequence). This CDR3 has 19 residues. For the CDR3, the DNA is TGTGCCAGCAGCTTAGAAATTGATGGGGGACAGGGGGCGCCCAATGAGCAGTTCTTC. Translation: CASSLEIDGGQGAPNEQFF.

The J gene is TRBJ2-2, the V gene TRBV19; 10 nucleotides align to TRBD1. V dropped 3 bases and J dropped 9; count of bases not matched to a gene: 7. The CDR3 runs to 15 residues. The germline gives CDR1 LNHDA, CDR2 SQIVND (reference sequence). CDR3: CASSIGQGVLRELFF. In DNA, the CDR3 is TGTGCCAGTAGTATTGGACAGGGGGTCCTGAGGGAGCTGTTTTTT.